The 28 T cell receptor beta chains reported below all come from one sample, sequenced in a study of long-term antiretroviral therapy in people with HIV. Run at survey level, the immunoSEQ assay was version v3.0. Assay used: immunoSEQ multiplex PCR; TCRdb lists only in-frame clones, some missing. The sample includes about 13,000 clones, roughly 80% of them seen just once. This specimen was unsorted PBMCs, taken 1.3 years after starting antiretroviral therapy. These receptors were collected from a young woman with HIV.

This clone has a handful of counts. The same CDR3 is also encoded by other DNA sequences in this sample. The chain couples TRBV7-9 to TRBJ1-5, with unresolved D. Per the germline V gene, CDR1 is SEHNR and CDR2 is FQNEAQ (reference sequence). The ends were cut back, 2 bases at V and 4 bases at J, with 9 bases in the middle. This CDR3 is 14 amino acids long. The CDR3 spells CASSLSGNNQPQHF. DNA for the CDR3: TGTGCCAGCAGCTTATCGGGGAATAATCAGCCCCAGCATTTT. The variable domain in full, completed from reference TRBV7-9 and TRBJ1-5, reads DTGVSQNPRHKITKRGQNVTFRCDPISEHNRLYWYRQTLGQGPEFLTYFQNEAQLEKSRLLSDRFSAERPKGSFSTLEIQRTEQGDSAMYLCASSLSGNNQPQHFGDGTRLSIL.

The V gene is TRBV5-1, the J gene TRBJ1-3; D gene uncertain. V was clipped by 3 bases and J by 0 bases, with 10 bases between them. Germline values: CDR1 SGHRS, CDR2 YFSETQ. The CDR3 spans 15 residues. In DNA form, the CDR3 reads TGCGCCAGCAGCTGGGAGAGAAGCTCTGGAAACACCATATATTTT. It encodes CASSWERSSGNTIYF.

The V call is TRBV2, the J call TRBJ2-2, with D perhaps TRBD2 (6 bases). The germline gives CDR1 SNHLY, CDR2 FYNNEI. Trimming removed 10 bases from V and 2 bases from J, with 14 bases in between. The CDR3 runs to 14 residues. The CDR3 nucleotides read TGTGCCACAAGGGACTCTTTAAACACCGGGGAGCTGTTTTTT. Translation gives CATRDSLNTGELFF.

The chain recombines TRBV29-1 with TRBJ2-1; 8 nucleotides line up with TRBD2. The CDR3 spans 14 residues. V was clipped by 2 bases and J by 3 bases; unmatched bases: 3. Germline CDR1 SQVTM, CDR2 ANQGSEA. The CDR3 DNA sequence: TGCAGCGTTGAATTCAGCGGGGGCTACAATGAGCAGTTCTTC. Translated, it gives CSVEFSGGYNEQFF.

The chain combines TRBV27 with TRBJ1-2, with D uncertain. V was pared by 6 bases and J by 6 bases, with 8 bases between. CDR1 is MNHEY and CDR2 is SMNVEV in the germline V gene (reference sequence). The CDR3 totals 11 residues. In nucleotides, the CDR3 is TGTGCCAGCAGCAGCCCCGATGGCTACACCTTC. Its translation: CASSSPDGYTF.

CDR3 loop: CSPWGGDEQYF. The CDR3 region has the DNA TGCAGCCCTTGGGGAGGGGACGAGCAGTACTTC. The chain recombines TRBV29-1 with TRBJ2-7; the match to TRBD2 covers 7 bases. Germline trimming cut 8 bases from V and 5 bases from J; bases unmatched to any gene: 6. This CDR3 is 11 amino acids long. Germline V lookup: CDR1 SQVTM, CDR2 ANQGSEA.

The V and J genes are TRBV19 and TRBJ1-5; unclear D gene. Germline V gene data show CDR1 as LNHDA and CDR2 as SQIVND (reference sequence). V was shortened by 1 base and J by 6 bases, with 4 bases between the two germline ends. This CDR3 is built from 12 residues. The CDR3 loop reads CASSIGSQPQHF. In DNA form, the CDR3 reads TGTGCCAGTAGTATAGGAAGTCAGCCCCAGCATTTT.

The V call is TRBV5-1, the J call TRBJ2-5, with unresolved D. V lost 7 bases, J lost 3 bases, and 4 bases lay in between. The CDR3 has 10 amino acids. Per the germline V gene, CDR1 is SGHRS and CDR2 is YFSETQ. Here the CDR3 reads CASGEETQYF. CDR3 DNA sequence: TGCGCCAGCGGGGAAGAGACCCAGTACTTC.

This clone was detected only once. CDR3 residues: CASSQVGRREANVLTF. CDR3 nucleotide sequence: TGCGCCAGCAGCCAGGTGGGTAGGAGAGAGGCCAACGTCCTGACTTTC. The chain recombines TRBV5-1 with TRBJ2-6, with D unclear. The CDR3 contains 16 residues. Trimming took off 4 bases at V and 6 bases at J, with 17 bases between the two ends. Germline assignment: CDR1 SGHRS and CDR2 YFSETQ.

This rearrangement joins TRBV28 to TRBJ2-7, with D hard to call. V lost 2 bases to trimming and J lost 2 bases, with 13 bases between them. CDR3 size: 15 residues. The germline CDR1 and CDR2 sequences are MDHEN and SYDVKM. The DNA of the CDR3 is TGTGCCAGCAGTTTAATTAACTCGCCCGCCTACGAGCAGTACTTC. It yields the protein CASSLINSPAYEQYF.

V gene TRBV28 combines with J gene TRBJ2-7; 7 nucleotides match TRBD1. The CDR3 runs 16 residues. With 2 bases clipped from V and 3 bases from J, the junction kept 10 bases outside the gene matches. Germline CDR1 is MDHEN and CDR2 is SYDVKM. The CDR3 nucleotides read TGTGCCAGCAGTTTAGGCGTGACAGGGATTAGCTACGAGCAGTACTTC. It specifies CASSLGVTGISYEQYF.

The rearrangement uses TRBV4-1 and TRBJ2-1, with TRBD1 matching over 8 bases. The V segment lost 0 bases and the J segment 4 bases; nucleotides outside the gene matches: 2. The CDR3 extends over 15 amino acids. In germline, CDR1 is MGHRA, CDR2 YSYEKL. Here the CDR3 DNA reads TGCGCCAGCAGCCAAGATGGGACAGGATACAATGAGCAGTTCTTC. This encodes CASSQDGTGYNEQFF.

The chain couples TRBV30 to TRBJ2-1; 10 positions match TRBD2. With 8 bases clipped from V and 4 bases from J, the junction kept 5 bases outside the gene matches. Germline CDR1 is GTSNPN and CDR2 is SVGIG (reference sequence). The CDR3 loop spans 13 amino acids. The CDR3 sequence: CASRTSGYNEQFF. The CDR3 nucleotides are TGTGCCAGTCGGACTAGCGGTTACAATGAGCAGTTCTTC.

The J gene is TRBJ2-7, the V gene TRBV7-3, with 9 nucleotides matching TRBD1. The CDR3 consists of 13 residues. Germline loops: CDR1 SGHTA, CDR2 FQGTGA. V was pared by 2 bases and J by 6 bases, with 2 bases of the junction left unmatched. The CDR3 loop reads CASSLGTGTEQYF. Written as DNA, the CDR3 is TGTGCCAGCAGCTTAGGGACAGGGACCGAGCAGTACTTC.

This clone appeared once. The CDR3 DNA sequence: TGTGCCAGCAGCTTTAATCCCGTTTGGACTAGCCATGAGACCCAGTACTTC. Protein sequence: CASSFNPVWTSHETQYF. The chain carries TRBV7-9 and TRBJ2-5, with 8 positions matching TRBD2. V gave up 3 bases and J gave up 5 bases; unmatched junction bases: 14. Germline V CDR1 and CDR2: SEHNR, FQNEAQ (reference sequence). The CDR3 covers 17 residues.

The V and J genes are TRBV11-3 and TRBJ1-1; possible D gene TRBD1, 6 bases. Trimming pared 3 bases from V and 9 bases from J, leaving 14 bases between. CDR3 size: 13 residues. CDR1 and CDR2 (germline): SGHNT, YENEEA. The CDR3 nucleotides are TGTGCCAGCAGCTTGGCGAGGGGGGCGCAAGCTTTCTTT. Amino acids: CASSLARGAQAFF. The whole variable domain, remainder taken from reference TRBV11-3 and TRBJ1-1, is EAGVVQSPRYKIIEKKQPVAFWCNPISGHNTLYWYLQNLGQGPELLIRYENEEAVDDSQLPKDRFSAERLKGVDSTLKIQPAELGDSAVYLCASSLARGAQAFFGQGTRLTVV.

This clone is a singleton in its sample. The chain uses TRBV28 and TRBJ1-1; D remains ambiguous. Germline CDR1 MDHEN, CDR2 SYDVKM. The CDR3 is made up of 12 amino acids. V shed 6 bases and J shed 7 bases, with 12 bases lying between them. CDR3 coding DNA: TGTGCCAGCAGCCCCGGGGTGATTGAAGCTTTCTTT. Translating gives CASSPGVIEAFF.

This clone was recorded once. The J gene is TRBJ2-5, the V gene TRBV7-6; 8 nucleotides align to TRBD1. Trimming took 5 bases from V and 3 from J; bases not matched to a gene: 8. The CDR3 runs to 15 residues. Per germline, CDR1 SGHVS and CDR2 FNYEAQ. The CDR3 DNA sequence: TGTGCCAGCAGCGATACAGGGGGTATAGAAGAGACCCAGTACTTC. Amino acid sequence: CASSDTGGIEETQYF.

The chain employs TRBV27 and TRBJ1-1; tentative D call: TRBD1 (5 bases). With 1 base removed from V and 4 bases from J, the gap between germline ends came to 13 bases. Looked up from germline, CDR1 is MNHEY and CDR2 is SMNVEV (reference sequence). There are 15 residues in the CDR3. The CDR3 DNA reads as TGTGCCAGCAGTTTATTAGGGGCGCGTGTCACTGAAGCTTTCTTT. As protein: CASSLLGARVTEAFF.

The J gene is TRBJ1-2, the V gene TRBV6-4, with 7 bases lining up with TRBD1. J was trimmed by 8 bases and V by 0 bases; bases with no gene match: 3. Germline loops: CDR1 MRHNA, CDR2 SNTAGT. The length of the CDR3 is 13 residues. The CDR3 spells CASSDSTGVGYTF. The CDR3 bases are TGTGCCAGCAGTGACTCCACAGGGGTGGGCTACACCTTC.

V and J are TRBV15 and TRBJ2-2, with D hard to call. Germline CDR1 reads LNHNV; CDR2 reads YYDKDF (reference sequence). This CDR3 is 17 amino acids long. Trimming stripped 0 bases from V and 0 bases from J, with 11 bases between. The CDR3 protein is CATSRDLSAANTGELFF. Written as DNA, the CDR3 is TGTGCCACCAGCAGAGATCTAAGCGCCGCGAACACCGGGGAGCTGTTTTTT. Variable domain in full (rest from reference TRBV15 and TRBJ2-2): DAMVIQNPRYQVTQFGKPVTLSCSQTLNHNVMYWYQQKSSQAPKLLFHYYDKDFNNEADTPDNFQSRRPNTSFCFLDIRSPGLGDTAMYLCATSRDLSAANTGELFFGEGSRLTVL.

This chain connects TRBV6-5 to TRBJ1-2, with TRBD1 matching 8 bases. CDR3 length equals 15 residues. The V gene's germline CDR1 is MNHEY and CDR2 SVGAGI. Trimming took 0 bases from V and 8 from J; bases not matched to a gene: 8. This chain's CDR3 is CASSYSQGQARGYTF. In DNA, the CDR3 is TGTGCCAGCAGTTACTCCCAGGGACAGGCTAGGGGCTACACCTTC.

CDR3 loop: CASSFGQAATEAFF. The CDR3 DNA sequence: TGTGCCAGCAGTTTTGGGCAGGCTGCCACTGAAGCTTTCTTT. This rearrangement joins TRBV28 to TRBJ1-1; D unclear. The CDR3 is 14 residues long. V was trimmed by 3 bases and J by 4 bases, leaving 12 bases between them. Germline CDR1 is MDHEN and CDR2 is SYDVKM.

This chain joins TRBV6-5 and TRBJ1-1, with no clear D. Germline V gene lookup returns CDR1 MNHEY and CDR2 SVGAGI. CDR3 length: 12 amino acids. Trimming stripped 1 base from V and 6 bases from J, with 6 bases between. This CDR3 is CASSYFGSEAFF. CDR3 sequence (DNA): TGTGCCAGCAGTTACTTTGGGTCTGAAGCTTTCTTT.

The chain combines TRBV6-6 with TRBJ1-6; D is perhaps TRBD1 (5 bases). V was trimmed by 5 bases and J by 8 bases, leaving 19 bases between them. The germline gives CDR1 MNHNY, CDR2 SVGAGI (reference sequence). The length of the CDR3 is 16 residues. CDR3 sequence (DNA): TGTGCCAGCAGTCCCTTGGGTAGCCAGGGCGATTCACCCCTCCACTTT. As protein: CASSPLGSQGDSPLHF.

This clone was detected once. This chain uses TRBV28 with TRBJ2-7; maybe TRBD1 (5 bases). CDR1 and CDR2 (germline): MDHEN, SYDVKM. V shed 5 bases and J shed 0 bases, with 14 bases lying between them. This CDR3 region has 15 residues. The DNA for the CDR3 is TGTGCCAGCAGTCGCCAGGGCCTGAGCTCCTACGAGCAGTACTTC. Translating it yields CASSRQGLSSYEQYF. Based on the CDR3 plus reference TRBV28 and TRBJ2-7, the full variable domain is DVKVTQSSRYLVKRTGEKVFLECVQDMDHENMFWYRQDPGLGLRLIYFSYDVKMKEKGDIPEGYSVSREKKERFSLILESASTNQTSMYLCASSRQGLSSYEQYFGPGTRLTVT.

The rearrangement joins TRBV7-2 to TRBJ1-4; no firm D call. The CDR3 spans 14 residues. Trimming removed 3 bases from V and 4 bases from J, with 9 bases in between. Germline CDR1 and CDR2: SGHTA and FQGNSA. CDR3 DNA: TGTGCCAGCAGCTTTGTCCGGGGTAATGAAAAACTGTTTTTT. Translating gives CASSFVRGNEKLFF.

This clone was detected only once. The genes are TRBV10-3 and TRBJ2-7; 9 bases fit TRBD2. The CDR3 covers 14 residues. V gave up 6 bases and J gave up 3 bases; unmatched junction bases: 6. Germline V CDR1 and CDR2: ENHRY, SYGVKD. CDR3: CAISPSGAFYEQYF. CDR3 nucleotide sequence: TGTGCCATCAGCCCTAGCGGGGCGTTCTACGAGCAGTACTTC.